The next 16 T cell receptor beta chains were all read from a single sample in a study of T cells in Graves' hyperthyroidism and ophthalmopathy. Amplified TCR beta CDR3 regions came from RNA transcripts. An initial round of RT-PCR targeting the TCR CDR3 relied on the HTBI primer set. TCRdb analysed the multiplex PCR reads with MiXCR anew, one entry per CDR3 protein. The sample records around 600,000 distinct CDR3 sequences, more than 13% being singletons. Source material: blood. The receptors stem from a woman in her late teens or twenties with Graves' ophthalmopathy.

This clonotype came up a few times. V is TRBV7-3 and J is TRBJ2-1, with TRBD1 identical over 12 bases. Germline V CDR1 and CDR2: SGHTA, FQGTGA. The V segment lost 5 bases and the J segment 12 bases; nucleotides outside the gene matches: 14. CDR3 length equals 16 residues. The CDR3, as DNA: TGTGCCAGCAGCCCCAAGGTGGGGACAGGGGGCTCGGGGCAGTTCTTC. Amino acids: CASSPKVGTGGSGQFF. The full variable domain, its missing parts supplied by reference TRBV7-3 and TRBJ2-1, is GAGVSQTPSNKVTEKGKYVELRCDPISGHTALYWYRQSLGQGPEFLIYFQGTGAADDSGLPNDRFFAVRPEGSVSTLKIQRTERGDSAVYLCASSPKVGTGGSGQFFGPGTRLTVL.

This clonotype was detected a few times. The chain has TRBV7-9 and TRBJ2-3; no firm D call. The CDR3 length is 13 residues. Germline values: CDR1 SEHNR, CDR2 FQNEAQ (reference sequence). Trimming removed 5 bases from V and 3 bases from J, with 9 bases in between. CDR3 in amino acids: CASSRTQTDTQYF. The DNA of the CDR3 is TGTGCCAGCAGCCGGACGCAGACAGATACGCAGTATTTT.

This clonotype was observed many times. This sequence joins TRBV27 and TRBJ1-2; 8 bases match TRBD1. With V trimmed by 4 bases and J by 8 bases, 9 bases remained unmatched. CDR1 and CDR2 from the germline V gene are MNHEY and SMNVEV (reference sequence). There are 14 residues in the CDR3. The CDR3 bases are TGTGCCAGCAGTTCGCATCAGGGGGCGCGAGGCTACACCTTC. Translation gives CASSSHQGARGYTF.

There are a few counts of this clonotype. The chain is built from TRBV20-1 and TRBJ2-2; maybe TRBD2 (6 bases). CDR1 DFQATT and CDR2 SNEGSKA come from the germline V gene (reference sequence). Trimming shortened V by 5 bases and J by 5 bases, and 18 bases separated the two germline ends. The CDR3 contains 15 residues. The CDR3 spells CSAHIGTPGTGELFF. The CDR3 nucleotides are TGCAGTGCTCACATCGGGACTCCAGGGACCGGGGAGCTGTTTTTT.

Ten or more counts support this clonotype. The chain joins TRBV12-3 or TRBV12-4 to TRBJ2-4; D ambiguous. The CDR3 spans 14 residues. V was clipped by 1 base and J by 1 base, with 5 bases between them. CDR3 DNA: TGTGCCAGCAGTTTAGGGGCGGCCAAAAACATTCAGTACTTC. It is translated as CASSLGAAKNIQYF.

V and J are TRBV28 and TRBJ2-2; 13 bases align to TRBD2. Losses at the gene ends were 10 bases for V and 7 bases for J; bases not matched to a gene: 9. Looked up from germline, CDR1 is MDHEN and CDR2 is SYDVKM. The CDR3 is 15 amino acids. CDR3 sequence (DNA): TGTGCCACTGTACTAGCGGGAGGGCCAAACGGGGAGCTGTTTTTT. It yields the protein CATVLAGGPNGELFF.

The V call is TRBV7-8, the J call TRBJ2-3, with 7 bases that match TRBD2. Germline V CDR1 and CDR2: SGHVS, FQNEAQ. Trimming at V came to 5 bases and at J to 7 bases, leaving 12 bases not matched to a gene. The CDR3 has 15 amino acids. CDR3 DNA sequence: TGTGCCAGCAGCCCCGGGAGGCCACCACGCAATACGCAGTATTTT. Encoded protein: CASSPGRPPRNTQYF.

This clonotype turned up a few times. The rearrangement uses TRBV5-6 and TRBJ2-6, with D hard to call. Germline CDR1 SGHDT, CDR2 YYEEEE. The CDR3 is 16 amino acids. V was cut by 0 bases and J by 4 bases, with 11 bases left in between. The CDR3 coding sequence is TGTGCCAGCAGCTTGGCCCAAAGAGTAGGGGCCAACGTCCTGACTTTC. Translation: CASSLAQRVGANVLTF. Full variable domain (remainder filled in from reference TRBV5-6 and TRBJ2-6): DAGVTQSPTHLIKTRGQQVTLRCSPKSGHDTVSWYQQALGQGPQFIFQYYEEEERQRGNFPDRFSGHQFPNYSSELNVNALLLGDSALYLCASSLAQRVGANVLTFGAGSRLTVL.

CDR3 protein: CASRSAGTGANYGYTF. The CDR3 DNA reads as TGTGCCAGCAGGAGTGCCGGGACAGGAGCTAACTATGGCTACACCTTC. The chain couples TRBV28 to TRBJ1-2; TRBD1 aligns across 8 bases. Germline CDR1 is MDHEN and CDR2 is SYDVKM. V lost 6 bases to trimming and J lost 0 bases; unmatched junction nucleotides: 9. CDR3 length equals 16 residues.

This sequence joins TRBV6-5 and TRBJ1-5; possible D gene TRBD1, 5 bases. This CDR3 is 15 amino acids long. Germline V gene lookup returns CDR1 MNHEY and CDR2 SVGAGI. V lost 2 bases and J 2 bases, leaving 10 bases between the germline ends. The CDR3 DNA is TGTGCCAGCAGTTACGCCAGGGACGGCAATCAGCCCCAGCATTTT. Translated, it gives CASSYARDGNQPQHF.

This clonotype has a count of ten or more. V usage is TRBV7-2 and J usage is TRBJ2-3; TRBD2 matches 9 bases. Germline values: CDR1 SGHTA, CDR2 FQGNSA. CDR3 size: 15 residues. V lost 3 bases, J lost 2 bases, and 3 bases stayed unmatched. The CDR3 DNA reads as TGTGCCAGCAGCTTTGCGGGAGGGACCACAGATACGCAGTATTTT. Its translation is CASSFAGGTTDTQYF. Using reference TRBV7-2 and TRBJ2-3 for the parts outside the CDR3, the full variable domain is GAGVSQSPSNKVTEKGKDVELRCDPISGHTALYWYRQSLGQGLEFLIYFQGNSAPDKSGLPSDRFSAERTGGSVSTLTIQRTQQEDSAVYLCASSFAGGTTDTQYFGPGTRLTVL.

This clonotype was seen at least ten times. V and J are TRBV20-1 and TRBJ2-2; 8 bases map to TRBD2. The V gene end was trimmed by 6 bases and the J gene end by 3 bases; junction bases not matched to a gene: 12. Germline assignment: CDR1 DFQATT and CDR2 SNEGSKA (reference sequence). The CDR3 sequence is 16 residues long. For the CDR3, the DNA is TGCAGTGCCCGTGCGGGGGGAGGGCCTCACACCGGGGAGCTGTTTTTT. It is translated as CSARAGGGPHTGELFF.

The rearrangement uses TRBV20-1 and TRBJ1-1; TRBD1 agrees at 7 bases. The CDR3 totals 16 residues. From germline, CDR1 is DFQATT and CDR2 SNEGSKA (reference sequence). Trimming cost V 4 bases and J 0 bases; bases outside gene matches: 11. In nucleotides, the CDR3 is TGCAGTGCTAAAAATCCCCGGACAGGAGTGAACACTGAAGCTTTCTTT. Translated, it gives CSAKNPRTGVNTEAFF.

This clonotype was found many times. The chain employs TRBV2 and TRBJ1-6, with unresolved D. V was shortened by 4 bases and J by 7 bases, with 17 bases between the two germline ends. Germline loops: CDR1 SNHLY, CDR2 FYNNEI. This CDR3 spans 16 amino acids. Here the CDR3 DNA reads TGTGCCAGCAGTGCCGTTGGTGGAGGACCAAATTCACCCCTCCACTTT. Translation: CASSAVGGGPNSPLHF.

Here the CDR3 DNA reads TGTGCCAGCAGCGGGTCGTTCCGGGGCGGGGTGGAAGATACGCAGTATTTT. Amino acids: CASSGSFRGGVEDTQYF. The J gene is TRBJ2-3, the V gene TRBV9; D might be TRBD2 (6 bases). The CDR3 has 17 residues. Germline V gene sequence: CDR1 SGDLS, CDR2 YYNGEE. V gave up 3 bases and J gave up 5 bases, with 22 bases separating them.

This clonotype was detected ten times or more. The gene calls are TRBV2 and TRBJ2-1; 7 bases are shared with TRBD2. The CDR3 contains 15 residues. The germline gives CDR1 SNHLY, CDR2 FYNNEI. The V segment lost 3 bases and the J segment 8 bases; nucleotides outside the gene matches: 10. The chain's CDR3 is CASSDMGAGVHEQFF. In DNA form, the CDR3 reads TGTGCCAGCAGTGACATGGGTGCGGGAGTCCATGAGCAGTTCTTC.